These T cell receptor beta chains were read from a single sample in a study of blood T cell repertoires in COVID-19. Sequencing used immunoSEQ multiplex PCR; TCRdb keeps in-frame clones, though not all of them. The repertoire includes about 150,000 clones, 81% of them detected once, and 8% to 9.5% sits in the top ten. Sequences were obtained from peripheral blood. The receptors derive from a woman aged 55-75 years with active or convalescent COVID-19. The CDR3 runs from the conserved cysteine through the conserved F or W. A D gene is named only where the DNA matches it firmly. A row's size may be missing; if present it is once, few, many or a size class.

V,size,J,D,CDR3,DNA
TRBV4-2,-,TRBJ1-6,-,CASSQDRGNSPLHF,TGTGCCAGCAGCCAAGATCGGGGGAATTCACCCCTCCACTTT
TRBV5-1,-,TRBJ1-1,-,CASSLGLTRNTEAFF,TGCGCCAGCAGCTTGGGCCTCACAAGGAACACTGAAGCTTTCTTT
TRBV4-1,-,TRBJ2-7,-,CASSQVPGPSYEQYF,TGCGCCAGCAGCCAAGTCCCTGGGCCCTCCTACGAGCAGTACTTC
TRBV28,-,TRBJ2-7,-,CASSLRRGSYEQYF,TGTGCCAGCAGTTTAAGGAGGGGCTCCTACGAGCAGTACTTC
TRBV6-2/TRBV6-3,-,TRBJ2-7,-,CASSYAEYEQYF,TGTGCCAGCAGTTACGCGGAGTACGAGCAGTACTTC
TRBV25-1,-,TRBJ2-7,-,CASAKTGTYEQYF,TGTGCCAGCGCCAAGACAGGAACCTACGAGCAGTACTTC
TRBV28,-,TRBJ1-5,-,CASRLQGPGVQPQHF,TGTGCCAGCAGGTTACAGGGTCCGGGGGTTCAGCCCCAGCATTTT
TRBV5-1,-,TRBJ2-5,TRBD1,CASRPDRSGETQYF,TGCGCCAGCAGGCCGGACAGGTCAGGAGAGACCCAGTACTTC
TRBV4-1,-,TRBJ2-1,TRBD2,CASSLRGAGDYNEQFF,TGCGCCAGCAGCCTCCGCGGAGCGGGGGACTACAATGAGCAGTTCTTC
TRBV30,-,TRBJ1-4,-,CAWNQGITNEKLFF,TGTGCCTGGAACCAGGGGATCACTAATGAAAAACTGTTTTTT
TRBV2,once,TRBJ2-2,-,CASSGHSSNTGELFF,TGTGCCAGCAGTGGGCATTCCAGTAACACCGGGGAGCTGTTTTTT
TRBV7-8,-,TRBJ1-2,TRBD1,CASSLGQVYGYTF,TGTGCCAGCAGCCTCGGACAGGTTTATGGCTACACCTTC
TRBV19,-,TRBJ1-5,-,CASSNGLVNQPQHF,TGTGCCAGTAGTAATGGACTAGTCAATCAGCCCCAGCATTTT
TRBV5-4,-,TRBJ2-7,TRBD2,CASSPRTSASSYEQYF,TGTGCCAGCAGCCCACGGACTAGCGCGAGCTCCTACGAGCAGTACTTC
TRBV19,-,TRBJ1-2,-,CASSVAGSTNYGYTF,TGTGCCAGTAGCGTCGCCGGTTCGACTAACTATGGCTACACCTTC
TRBV7-3,-,TRBJ1-1,-,CASSPQGYTEAFF,TGTGCCAGCAGCCCCCAGGGGTACACTGAAGCTTTCTTT
TRBV7-8,-,TRBJ1-1,TRBD1,CATRQGGSITEAFF,TGTGCCACTCGACAGGGGGGATCGATCACTGAAGCTTTCTTT
TRBV9,-,TRBJ1-5,TRBD1,CASSVEVGGTGNSNQPQHF,TGTGCCAGCAGCGTAGAGGTCGGCGGGACAGGTAATAGCAATCAGCCCCAGCATTTT
TRBV30,-,TRBJ1-2,TRBD1,CACRDSANYGYTF,TGTGCCTGCCGGGACAGTGCTAACTATGGCTACACCTTC
TRBV7-2,few,TRBJ2-7,TRBD2,CASSLGGGPYEQYF,TGTGCCAGCAGCTTAGGCGGGGGGCCCTACGAGCAGTACTTC
TRBV11-2,once,TRBJ1-1,TRBD1,CASSLTGGFMNTEAFF,TGTGCCAGCAGCTTAACAGGGGGCTTTATGAACACTGAAGCTTTCTTT
TRBV7-3,few,TRBJ2-7,TRBD1,CATGTGKYEQYF,TGTGCCACCGGGACAGGGAAATACGAGCAGTACTTC
TRBV5-5,-,TRBJ2-1,TRBD1,CASNRQGVGYNEQFF,TGTGCCAGCAACAGACAGGGAGTAGGCTACAATGAGCAGTTCTTC
TRBV30,once,TRBJ2-1,-,CAWKQTHNEQFF,TGTGCCTGGAAACAGACACACAATGAGCAGTTCTTC
TRBV28,-,TRBJ2-3,TRBD2,CASRPRGRTDTQYF,TGTGCCAGCAGACCCCGCGGGAGAACAGATACGCAGTATTTT
TRBV2,-,TRBJ1-2,TRBD1,CASSEMDRANYGYTF,TGTGCCAGCAGTGAGATGGACAGGGCCAACTATGGCTACACCTTC
TRBV5-6,once,TRBJ1-1,-,CASSPGGSDTEAFF,TGTGCCAGCAGCCCGGGGGGGTCGGACACTGAAGCTTTCTTT
TRBV15,medium-sized,TRBJ2-1,-,CATSRQGREQFF,TGTGCCACCAGCAGACAGGGAAGAGAGCAGTTCTTC
TRBV24-1,-,TRBJ1-2,TRBD1,CATRRQGDNYGYTF,TGTGCCACCAGAAGACAGGGGGATAATTATGGCTACACCTTC
TRBV30,-,TRBJ2-7,-,CAWKPPGGRDEQYF,TGTGCCTGGAAACCACCCGGGGGACGGGACGAGCAGTACTTC
TRBV6-2/TRBV6-3,-,TRBJ1-4,-,CASSYSGLGKLFF,TGTGCCAGCAGTTATTCAGGTTTGGGAAAACTGTTTTTT
TRBV6-2/TRBV6-3,-,TRBJ2-1,-,CASSYAAGGYNEQFF,TGTGCCAGCAGTTACGCGGCGGGTGGGTACAATGAGCAGTTCTTC
TRBV2,-,TRBJ1-1,TRBD1,CASSRDSLEAFF,TGTGCCAGCAGTCGGGACAGCCTTGAAGCTTTCTTT
TRBV28,once,TRBJ2-2,TRBD2,CASASGVMNTGELFF,TGTGCCAGCGCTAGCGGGGTTATGAACACCGGGGAGCTGTTTTTT
TRBV7-9,-,TRBJ1-2,-,CATGGVLDYGYTF,TGTGCCACCGGGGGGGTGTTGGACTATGGCTACACCTTC
TRBV11-3,-,TRBJ1-2,-,CASTDSPSSDYGYTF,TGTGCCAGCACCGACAGCCCTTCGTCCGACTATGGCTACACCTTC
TRBV19,few,TRBJ2-3,TRBD2,CASSMQTSGRDTQYF,TGTGCCAGTAGTATGCAGACTAGCGGGAGAGATACGCAGTATTTT
TRBV29-1,-,TRBJ1-2,-,CSVEGLSGVRGYTF,TGCAGCGTTGAGGGGTTATCGGGGGTGAGGGGCTACACCTTC
TRBV7-2,-,TRBJ1-4,TRBD1,CASSFVQDRVNEKLFF,TGTGCCAGCAGCTTTGTTCAGGACAGGGTCAACGAAAAACTGTTTTTT
TRBV5-1,few,TRBJ1-2,TRBD1,CASSPGQGYGYTF,TGCGCCAGCAGCCCAGGACAGGGATATGGCTACACCTTC
TRBV27,-,TRBJ1-4,-,CASKNLSTNEKLFF,TGTGCCAGCAAGAATCTATCAACTAATGAAAAACTGTTTTTT
TRBV29-1,-,TRBJ2-6,-,CSVEFPGTGANVLTF,TGCAGCGTTGAATTCCCAGGAACTGGGGCCAACGTCCTGACTTTC
TRBV12-3/TRBV12-4,few,TRBJ1-5,TRBD1,CASSPDRHQPQHF,TGTGCCAGCAGCCCGGACAGGCATCAGCCCCAGCATTTT
TRBV28,-,TRBJ1-1,TRBD1,CASSLVTGGTEAFF,TGTGCCAGCAGTTTAGTCACAGGGGGCACTGAAGCTTTCTTT
TRBV7-2,-,TRBJ1-2,-,CASSFQGNYGYTF,TGTGCCAGCAGCTTTCAGGGGAACTATGGCTACACCTTC
TRBV5-1,-,TRBJ1-1,-,CASSLGQQNTEAFF,TGCGCCAGCAGCTTGGGACAGCAGAACACTGAAGCTTTCTTT
TRBV10-3,-,TRBJ1-2,-,CATRRASGNYGYTF,TGTGCCACCCGGAGGGCATCGGGTAACTATGGCTACACCTTC